Below, 8 T cell receptor beta chains from the same sample are listed, as sequenced in a study of blood T cell repertoires in COVID-19. Repertoires were generated with immunoSEQ multiplex PCR, while TCRdb's copy carries only in-frame clones and drops some. The table lists fewer than 200,000 clones, about 80% of them singletons. Sequenced material: peripheral blood. These receptors all stem from a man between 65 and 85 years old with active or convalescent COVID-19.

The chain is built from TRBV4-1 and TRBJ2-1; 9 positions match TRBD2. CDR3 size: 15 residues. Per the germline V gene, CDR1 is MGHRA and CDR2 is YSYEKL. With 2 bases clipped from V and 3 bases from J, the junction kept 2 bases outside the gene matches. CDR3 nucleotides: TGCGCCAGCAGCCAACTAGCGGGAATCTACAATGAGCAGTTCTTC. This gives the protein CASSQLAGIYNEQFF.

The sample holds one count of this clone. The gene calls are TRBV6-6 and TRBJ2-3, with D perhaps matching TRBD1 (5 bases). CDR3 size: 14 residues. V was trimmed by 0 bases and J by 4 bases, leaving 8 bases between them. Germline CDR1 MNHNY, CDR2 SVGAGI (reference sequence). CDR3 sequence: CASSYSRGADTQYF. Here the CDR3 DNA reads TGTGCCAGCAGTTACTCTAGGGGCGCAGATACGCAGTATTTT.

The chain recombines TRBV6-8 with TRBJ1-2; 7 bases line up with TRBD1. V shed 5 bases and J 5 bases; nucleotides not matched to a gene: 5. Germline assignment: CDR1 MNHGY and CDR2 SAAAGT. The CDR3 consists of 13 residues. Written as DNA, the CDR3 is TGTGCCAGCAGTCTCGGGACAGAGTATGGCTACACCTTC. Translating it yields CASSLGTEYGYTF.

The V call is TRBV7-8, the J call TRBJ1-2, with TRBD1 identical over 10 bases. J gave up 7 bases and V 4 bases, and 6 bases lay outside the gene matches. The CDR3 has 14 residues. Germline CDR1 reads SGHVS; CDR2 reads FQNEAQ. The CDR3 DNA sequence: TGTGCCAGCAGCTCTAGACAGGGGGCGAGTGGCTACACCTTC. Its translation is CASSSRQGASGYTF.

This clone was detected a few times. This sequence joins TRBV7-6 and TRBJ1-4, with 9 nucleotides matching TRBD1. The CDR3 totals 16 residues. In germline, CDR1 is SGHVS, CDR2 FNYEAQ. V dropped 5 bases and J dropped 5; count of bases not matched to a gene: 9. This chain's CDR3 is CASSQNPGQGNEKLFF. CDR3 coding DNA: TGTGCCAGCAGCCAAAACCCGGGACAGGGCAATGAAAAACTGTTTTTT.

The CDR3 sequence: CATKLGASGANVLTF. CDR3 DNA sequence: TGTGCCACCAAATTAGGGGCCTCTGGGGCCAACGTCCTGACTTTC. The chain uses TRBV6-5 and TRBJ2-6, with D tentatively TRBD1 (5 bases). Per germline, CDR1 MNHEY and CDR2 SVGAGI. This CDR3 is 15 amino acids long. V lost 10 bases to trimming and J lost 0 bases, with 13 bases between them.

V is TRBV5-6 and J is TRBJ2-1; 11 nucleotides match TRBD2. The CDR3 loop spans 16 amino acids. V lost 0 bases and J lost 8; bases outside the gene matches: 7. Germline V CDR1 and CDR2: SGHDT, YYEEEE. Written as DNA, the CDR3 is TGTGCCAGCAGCTTGGTGGTACTAGCGGGGGAGGATGAGCAGTTCTTC. This sequence encodes CASSLVVLAGEDEQFF. Full variable domain (rest looked up from reference TRBV5-6 and TRBJ2-1): DAGVTQSPTHLIKTRGQQVTLRCSPKSGHDTVSWYQQALGQGPQFIFQYYEEEERQRGNFPDRFSGHQFPNYSSELNVNALLLGDSALYLCASSLVVLAGEDEQFFGPGTRLTVL.

CDR3 in DNA: TGTGCCAGCAGCCCGGGGACAGGGGACGGAAACACCATATATTTT. It is translated as CASSPGTGDGNTIYF. J is TRBJ1-3 and V is TRBV9; 10 bases fit TRBD1. The CDR3 sequence is 15 residues long. CDR1 is SGDLS, CDR2 YYNGEE, per germline. J gave up 4 bases and V 4 bases, and 5 bases lay outside the gene matches.